These 5 T cell receptor beta chains were sequenced from one sample in a study of cytomegalovirus exposure and HLA in healthy donors. Primers: 60 Vbeta forward and 13 Jbeta reverse. Some clones are missing from TCRdb's copy, which holds only in-frame ones; the method was immunoSEQ multiplex PCR. The sample has approximately 200,000 clones, just under 80% seen once. The sequencing input was PBMCs. These receptors were obtained from a woman in her 30s in good health and CMV-seropositive.

In this sample, this clone turned up once. The V and J genes are TRBV11-2 and TRBJ2-3; 9 nucleotides line up with TRBD2. In germline, CDR1 is SGHAT, CDR2 FQNNGV. The V segment lost 3 bases and the J segment 5 bases; nucleotides outside the gene matches: 15. This CDR3 is built from 18 residues. In DNA, the CDR3 is TGTGCCAGCAGCTTCTCAGTTCGGCGGGGGGGCTCACAAGATACGCAGTATTTT. This codes for CASSFSVRRGGSQDTQYF.

V usage is TRBV7-9 and J usage is TRBJ1-3; possibly TRBD1 for D (5 bases). Trimming stripped 3 bases from V and 1 base from J, with 16 bases between. There are 17 residues in the CDR3. Per germline, CDR1 SEHNR and CDR2 FQNEAQ (reference sequence). The DNA for the CDR3 is TGTGCCAGCAGCTTCGGCGGGGGAAGGCTGTCTGGAAACACCATATATTTT. Residues: CASSFGGGRLSGNTIYF.

As concerns this clone: Other DNA sequences in this specimen translate into the identical CDR3. The gene calls are TRBV2 and TRBJ2-7; 11 nucleotides line up with TRBD1. Per germline, CDR1 SNHLY and CDR2 FYNNEI. The CDR3 sequence is 13 residues long. Unmatched junction bases numbered 0, after V lost 6 bases and J lost 2 bases. The CDR3 loop is CASRDRGPYEQYF. The CDR3 bases are TGTGCCAGCAGGGACAGGGGGCCCTACGAGCAGTACTTC.

On this clone: One junction end disagrees with the germline gene, perhaps due to a read error. This chain links TRBV10-3 with TRBJ1-3; the match to TRBD1 covers 8 bases. The CDR3 runs to 12 residues. Germline CDR1 ENHRY, CDR2 SYGVKD. CDR3: CAISGQGNTMYF. The CDR3 DNA sequence: TGTGCCATCAGCGGACAGGGAAACACCATGTATTTT.

The CDR3 DNA is TGTGCCAGCACTCCGCGCTGGGCAGAGGGCTACACCTTC. Translation: CASTPRWAEGYTF. This chain uses TRBV6-5 with TRBJ1-2; unclear D gene. V was cut by 7 bases and J by 8 bases, with 17 bases left in between. CDR3 size: 13 residues. From germline, CDR1 is MNHEY and CDR2 SVGAGI.